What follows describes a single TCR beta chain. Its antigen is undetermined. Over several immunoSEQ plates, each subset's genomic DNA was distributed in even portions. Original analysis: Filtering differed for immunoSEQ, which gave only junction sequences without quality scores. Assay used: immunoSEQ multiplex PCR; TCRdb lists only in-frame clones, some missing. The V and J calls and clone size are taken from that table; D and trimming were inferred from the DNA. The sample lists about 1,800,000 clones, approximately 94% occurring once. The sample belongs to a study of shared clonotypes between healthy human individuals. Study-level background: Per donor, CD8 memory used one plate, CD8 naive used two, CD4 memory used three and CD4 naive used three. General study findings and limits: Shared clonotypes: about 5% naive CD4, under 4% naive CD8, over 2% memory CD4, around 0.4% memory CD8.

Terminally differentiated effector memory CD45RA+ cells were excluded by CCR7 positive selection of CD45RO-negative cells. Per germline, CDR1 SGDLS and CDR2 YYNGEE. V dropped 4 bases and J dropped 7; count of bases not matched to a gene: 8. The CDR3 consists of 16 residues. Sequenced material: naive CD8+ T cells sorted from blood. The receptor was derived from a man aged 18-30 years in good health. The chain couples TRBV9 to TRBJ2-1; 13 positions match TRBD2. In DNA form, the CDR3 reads TGTGCCAGCAGCATGAGGACTAGCGGGGGTGGGAATGAGCAGTTCTTC. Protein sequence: CASSMRTSGGGNEQFF.